This TCR beta chain derives from a study of blood T cell repertoires in COVID-19. About the research overall: COVID-19 samples collected from the United States, Italy and Spain covered acute and convalescent phases. The cDNA or gDNA used as material had been derived from T cells, B-cell-depleted T cells, or PBMCs.

As originally analysed: Nucleated cell number was recorded as an estimate derived from reference gene primer amplification. Sequencing used immunoSEQ multiplex PCR; TCRdb keeps in-frame clones, though not all of them. The DNA was the basis for D and trimming; V, J and clone size are from that table. The sample includes 45,000 to 65,000 clones, over 80% of them seen just once. The junction had 4 bases not matched to a gene; V was cut back by 5 bases and J by 7 bases. This CDR3 region has 14 residues. Germline CDR1 is KGHSH and CDR2 is LQKENI. The chain joins TRBV18 to TRBJ1-6; 8 bases line up with TRBD1. This TCR was recovered from a man in his forties with acute or convalescent COVID-19. Sequencing used peripheral blood. CDR3 sequence: CASSGDRKNSPLHF. The CDR3 DNA is TGTGCCAGCTCAGGGGACAGGAAAAATTCACCCCTCCACTTT.